A single sample gave rise to the 10 T cell receptor beta chains below, sequenced in a study of neoadjuvant nivolumab and ipilimumab in lung cancer. TCRdb keeps only in-frame clones here, not all; method: immunoSEQ multiplex PCR. In the table there are about 9,000 clones, approximately 80% of which are singletons. Sequences were derived from tumor tissue, sampled after neoadjuvant nivolumab, alone or with ipilimumab, at or shortly before surgery. The receptors stem from an adult with non-small cell lung cancer.

The chain uses TRBV5-1 and TRBJ2-1, with 10 bases matching TRBD2. V lost 4 bases to trimming and J lost 14 bases; unmatched junction nucleotides: 6. Germline CDR1 is SGHRS and CDR2 is YFSETQ. The CDR3 consists of 12 residues. The CDR3 reads CASSQREGGEFF. DNA for the CDR3: TGCGCCAGCAGCCAGCGGGAGGGCGGTGAGTTCTTC.

The chain joins TRBV27 to TRBJ2-3; 8 bases align to TRBD1. V was pared by 4 bases and J by 4 bases, with 4 bases of the junction left unmatched. The germline V gene encodes CDR1 MNHEY and CDR2 SMNVEV (reference sequence). CDR3 length: 14 amino acids. CDR3 region: CASSSGQGADTQYF. Written as DNA, the CDR3 is TGTGCCAGCAGTTCCGGACAGGGCGCAGATACGCAGTATTTT.

V usage is TRBV11-1 and J usage is TRBJ2-7, with TRBD2 identical over 7 bases. CDR3 size: 16 residues. V gave up 0 bases and J gave up 3 bases; unmatched junction bases: 8. Per the germline V gene, CDR1 is SGHAT and CDR2 is FQDESV (reference sequence). In nucleotides, the CDR3 is TGTGCCAGCAGCTTAGCGCGGGGGACTGGGGTCTACGAGCAGTACTTC. This translates into CASSLARGTGVYEQYF.

The chain couples TRBV4-2 to TRBJ2-3, with no clear D. Deletions cut 0 bases from V and 0 bases from J, with 10 bases between. The germline gives CDR1 LGHNA, CDR2 YNFKEQ. The CDR3 has 16 residues. In nucleotides, the CDR3 is TGTGCCAGCAGCCAAGAGCCGGGCGACAGCACAGATACGCAGTATTTT. Translation: CASSQEPGDSTDTQYF.

The chain recombines TRBV18 with TRBJ2-3; D perhaps matches TRBD2 (5 bases). V lost 6 bases and J lost 0, with 13 bases in between. Looked up from germline, CDR1 is KGHSH and CDR2 is LQKENI. The CDR3 has 15 residues. The CDR3 region is CASSPGFPSTDTQYF. CDR3 nucleotide sequence: TGTGCCAGCTCTCCGGGGTTCCCCAGCACAGATACGCAGTATTTT.

This sequence joins TRBV4-2 and TRBJ2-1; the D is unclear. The CDR3 runs 12 residues. Deletions cut 4 bases from V and 4 bases from J, with 5 bases between. CDR1 is LGHNA and CDR2 is YNFKEQ in the germline V gene. The CDR3 spells CASSPEYNEQFF. CDR3 sequence (DNA): TGTGCCAGCAGCCCAGAATACAATGAGCAGTTCTTC.

This rearrangement joins TRBV18 to TRBJ1-3; D is perhaps TRBD1 (6 bases). Germline loops: CDR1 KGHSH, CDR2 LQKENI. Trimming took 2 bases from V and 0 from J, leaving 20 bases between them. The CDR3 has 19 residues. The CDR3 region is CASSPILFGGQSSGNTIYF. The CDR3 region has the DNA TGTGCCAGCTCACCAATATTATTCGGGGGCCAGAGCTCTGGAAACACCATATATTTT.

The J gene is TRBJ2-3, the V gene TRBV5-4; D unresolved. From germline, CDR1 is SGHNT and CDR2 YYREEE (reference sequence). The CDR3 extends over 14 amino acids. The germline V and J ends were trimmed by 1 base and 3 bases, with 9 bases remaining between them. Here the CDR3 reads CASSLSEFTDTQYF. The CDR3 coding sequence is TGTGCCAGCAGCTTGTCCGAGTTTACAGATACGCAGTATTTT.

This chain uses TRBV7-3 with TRBJ2-7; TRBD1 agrees at 7 bases. The germline gives CDR1 SGHTA, CDR2 FQGTGA. CDR3 length: 13 amino acids. The ends lost 2 bases at V and 4 bases at J; junction bases unmatched: 2. CDR3 in DNA: TGTGCCAGCAGCTTAGGGACAGTTTACGAGCAGTACTTC. As protein: CASSLGTVYEQYF. The variable domain in full, completed from reference TRBV7-3 and TRBJ2-7, reads GAGVSQTPSNKVTEKGKYVELRCDPISGHTALYWYRQSLGQGPEFLIYFQGTGAADDSGLPNDRFFAVRPEGSVSTLKIQRTERGDSAVYLCASSLGTVYEQYFGPGTRLTVT.

This clone has a single count. The J gene is TRBJ1-2, the V gene TRBV20-1; no clear D gene. There are 11 residues in the CDR3. The germline CDR1 and CDR2 sequences are DFQATT and SNEGSKA (reference sequence). The germline V and J ends were trimmed by 3 bases and 8 bases, with 10 bases remaining between them. Here the CDR3 DNA reads TGCAGTGCTAGTGGTCGGAGGGGCTACACCTTC. This gives the protein CSASGRRGYTF.